A single sample is the source of the 18 T cell receptor beta chains below, sequenced in a study of vaccination and CD4 T cells after COVID-19. No antigen has been identified for these receptors. The assay that was used to sequence DNA from cultured CD4+ T cells was the Oncomine TCR Beta short-read assay. MiXCR was run by TCRdb on the PCR reads, yielding one entry per CDR3 protein. In the table there are 4,000 to 4,500 distinct CDR3 sequences, around 66% of which are singletons. The treatment was: approximately 10-day PBMC culture with coronavirus spike peptide pools or control peptides (ViraFEST assay). Before the COVID-19 pandemic (2011-2018), CD4+ T cells were obtained from the unexposed donor. The sequenced sample was CD4+ T cells from blood, cultured in vitro. The receptors shown here come from a human donor in good health.

The V and J genes are TRBV14 and TRBJ2-1; D gene ambiguous. Per germline, CDR1 SGHDN and CDR2 FVKESK. Between the trimmed V and J ends, which lost 0 bases and 3 bases, there was a span of 12 bases. There are 16 residues in the CDR3. For the CDR3, the DNA is TGTGCCAGCAGCCAAGATTTAGTGGTAGGCTACAATGAGCAGTTCTTC. Residues: CASSQDLVVGYNEQFF. Looking up the rest from reference TRBV14 and TRBJ2-1 gives the full variable domain: EAGVTQFPSHSVIEKGQTVTLRCDPISGHDNLYWYRRVMGKEIKFLLHFVKESKQDESGMPNNRFLAERTGGTYSTLKVQPAELEDSGVYFCASSQDLVVGYNEQFFGPGTRLTVL.

This clonotype was seen just once. The junction shows a germline mismatch at one end, possibly a read error. J is TRBJ1-2 and V is TRBV7-6; D is ambiguous. The CDR3 is 12 residues long. Germline V lookup: CDR1 SGHVS, CDR2 FNYEAQ. CDR3 nucleotides: TGTGCCAGCAGCTTAGTAAACAGCCCTCCCGCCTTC. As protein: CASSLVNSPPAF.

This clonotype has a handful of counts. The rearrangement joins TRBV7-9 to TRBJ1-3; TRBD1 might be the D (5 bases). This CDR3 spans 17 amino acids. Germline CDR1 and CDR2: SEHNR and FQNEAQ (reference sequence). With 5 bases removed from V and 0 bases from J, the gap between germline ends came to 17 bases. The CDR3: CASSPPPRQSSGNTIYF. CDR3 nucleotide sequence: TGTGCCAGCAGCCCACCTCCTCGACAGAGCTCTGGAAACACCATATATTTT.

J is TRBJ2-1 and V is TRBV18, with D unclear. The CDR3 loop spans 16 amino acids. Between the trimmed V and J ends, which lost 2 bases and 8 bases, there was a span of 19 bases. Germline V gene data show CDR1 as KGHSH and CDR2 as LQKENI. This CDR3 is CASSPVLGSPVDEQFF. The CDR3 nucleotides are TGTGCCAGCTCACCAGTATTAGGGTCCCCGGTGGATGAGCAGTTCTTC.

This sequence joins TRBV6-1 and TRBJ1-2; 8 bases line up with TRBD1. J was trimmed by 5 bases and V by 6 bases; bases with no gene match: 8. The CDR3 extends over 14 amino acids. Germline values: CDR1 MNHNS, CDR2 SASEGT. The CDR3 DNA reads as TGTGCCAGCAGCCCGGACAGGGCCCTATATGGCTACACCTTC. The encoded protein is CASSPDRALYGYTF.

This chain joins TRBV6-5 and TRBJ2-1, with 8 positions matching TRBD2. V lost 0 bases to trimming and J lost 3 bases; unmatched junction nucleotides: 1. Germline CDR1 reads MNHEY; CDR2 reads SVGAGI. The CDR3 spans 15 residues. CDR3: CASSYSAGGYNEQFF. Here the CDR3 DNA reads TGTGCCAGCAGTTACTCCGCGGGAGGCTACAATGAGCAGTTCTTC.

V usage is TRBV7-9 and J usage is TRBJ1-3; D not certain. V dropped 7 bases and J dropped 3 bases, with 13 bases sitting between them. Germline V gives CDR1 SEHNR, CDR2 FQNEAQ (reference sequence). This CDR3 has 14 residues. CDR3 in DNA: TGTGCCAGCACCCGGACTACCGGTGGAAACACCATATATTTT. This encodes CASTRTTGGNTIYF. Filled out from reference TRBV7-9 and TRBJ1-3, the complete variable domain reads DTGVSQNPRHKITKRGQNVTFRCDPISEHNRLYWYRQTLGQGPEFLTYFQNEAQLEKSRLLSDRFSAERPKGSFSTLEIQRTEQGDSAMYLCASTRTTGGNTIYFGEGSWLTVV.

J is TRBJ1-5 and V is TRBV6-1, with D possibly TRBD1 on 6 matching bases. This CDR3 has 13 amino acids. Trimming cost V 4 bases and J 4 bases, with 8 bases left between them. Germline V gene data show CDR1 as MNHNS and CDR2 as SASEGT. The CDR3 loop reads CASSGQDNQPQHF. DNA for the CDR3: TGTGCCAGCAGTGGACAGGATAATCAGCCCCAGCATTTT.

This rearrangement joins TRBV6-2 or TRBV6-3 to TRBJ1-1; D ambiguous. Germline V gives CDR1 MNHEY, CDR2 SVGEGT. This CDR3 spans 15 amino acids. Trimming left V 8 bases short and J 1 base short, with 17 bases between. CDR3 sequence reads: CASALGGKGNTEAFF. The CDR3 nucleotides read TGTGCCAGCGCGCTAGGTGGCAAAGGGAACACTGAAGCTTTCTTT.

The chain is built from TRBV7-6 and TRBJ1-6, with D hard to call. V dropped 2 bases and J dropped 3 bases, with 8 bases sitting between them. Per the germline V gene, CDR1 is SGHVS and CDR2 is FNYEAQ. The CDR3 loop spans 15 amino acids. The CDR3: CASSLLEGYNSPLHF. CDR3 DNA sequence: TGTGCCAGCAGCTTATTAGAGGGCTATAATTCACCCCTCCACTTT.

The V call is TRBV6-1, the J call TRBJ2-5; 8 bases line up with TRBD2. In germline, CDR1 is MNHNS, CDR2 SASEGT. CDR3 length: 15 residues. V shed 6 bases, J shed 5 bases, and the junction held 11 bases outside the gene matches. CDR3: CASSSSGGAFETQYF. CDR3 sequence (DNA): TGTGCCAGCAGCTCATCGGGGGGGGCCTTTGAGACCCAGTACTTC.

The genes are TRBV12-3 or TRBV12-4 and TRBJ2-1, with TRBD2 matching 10 bases. This CDR3 spans 14 amino acids. J gave up 6 bases and V 2 bases, and 1 base lay outside the gene matches. CDR3: CASSLSGRANEQFF. CDR3 DNA: TGTGCCAGCAGTTTAAGCGGGAGGGCCAATGAGCAGTTCTTC.

The CDR3 nucleotides are TGCAGTGCTAGGTCCGCCCGTACAGGGAAAGAGACCCAGTACTTC. Translating it yields CSARSARTGKETQYF. The chain links TRBV20-1 to TRBJ2-5; D is possibly TRBD1 (6 bases). Germline V lookup: CDR1 DFQATT, CDR2 SNEGSKA (reference sequence). The CDR3 contains 15 residues. The germline V and J ends were trimmed by 3 bases and 3 bases, with 17 bases remaining between them.

Regarding this clonotype: Because it lacks the conserved phenylalanine or tryptophan at the end, this CDR3 is likely a read error. The genes are TRBV15 and TRBJ1-2; TRBD1 is a possible D gene (6 bases). Deletions cut 0 bases from V and 10 bases from J, with 12 bases between. There are 13 residues in the CDR3. Germline CDR1 LNHNV, CDR2 YYDKDF (reference sequence). CDR3 nucleotide sequence: TGTGCCACCAGCAGAGATCCTAAGGGGGTCTACACCCTC. Its protein is CATSRDPKGVYTL.

The chain links TRBV7-2 to TRBJ1-1; D is undetermined. The CDR3 is 15 residues long. CDR1 and CDR2 from the germline V gene are SGHTA and FQGNSA. Trimming shortened V by 6 bases and J by 2 bases, and 16 bases separated the two germline ends. CDR3: CASSWKFQSNTEAFF. The CDR3, as DNA: TGTGCCAGCAGTTGGAAGTTCCAGAGTAACACTGAAGCTTTCTTT.

This chain links TRBV18 with TRBJ1-1, with 10 nucleotides matching TRBD1. From germline, CDR1 is KGHSH and CDR2 LQKENI. J lost 4 bases, V lost 1 base, and 6 bases had no gene match. The CDR3 is 16 amino acids. CDR3: CASSPRGTGDTTEAFF. The CDR3 DNA is TGTGCCAGCTCACCACGGGGGACAGGGGATACCACTGAAGCTTTCTTT. Drawing the rest from reference TRBV18 and TRBJ1-1, the complete variable domain is NAGVMQNPRHLVRRRGQEARLRCSPMKGHSHVYWYRQLPEEGLKFMVYLQKENIIDESGMPKERFSAEFPKEGPSILRIQQVVRGDSAAYFCASSPRGTGDTTEAFFGQGTRLTVV.

The chain is built from TRBV10-3 and TRBJ2-5, with D perhaps given as TRBD1 or TRBD2 (6 bases each). Trimming took 8 bases from V and 5 from J, leaving 21 bases between them. The CDR3 length is 15 residues. From germline, CDR1 is ENHRY and CDR2 SYGVKD. The DNA of the CDR3 is TGTGCCATCGGGGGGCGACAGGCGAGTGTGGAGACCCAGTACTTC. Its protein is CAIGGRQASVETQYF.

This clonotype was recorded a few times. The V and J genes are TRBV28 and TRBJ1-2; 9 bases align to TRBD1. Germline V gene lookup returns CDR1 MDHEN and CDR2 SYDVKM. The J segment lost 0 bases and the V segment lost 5 bases, leaving 7 bases of the junction unmatched. The CDR3 covers 16 residues. The CDR3 region is CASSTTGTGTNYGYTF. The CDR3 region has the DNA TGTGCCAGCAGTACGACCGGGACAGGGACTAACTATGGCTACACCTTC.